The 16 T cell receptor beta chains below all came from one sample that was sequenced in a study of T cell responses to AZD1222 COVID-19 vaccine. The data were produced by immunoSEQ multiplex PCR, yet TCRdb's version contains in-frame clones alone and is incomplete. The sample has around 190,000 clones, around 88% seen once. The sequences come from peripheral blood, collected on day 0 of AZD1222 vaccination. The receptors here all came from an adult in good health.

V is TRBV28 and J is TRBJ2-1; 13 positions agree with TRBD2. With V trimmed by 5 bases and J by 2 bases, 6 bases remained unmatched. CDR1 and CDR2 from the germline V gene are MDHEN and SYDVKM. This CDR3 is built from 17 residues. CDR3 bases: TGTGCCAGCAGTACAGGGACTAGCGGGATTACCTACAATGAGCAGTTCTTC. This codes for CASSTGTSGITYNEQFF.

This clone was counted a few times. CDR3 DNA: TGTGCCAGCAGTCCTGGGACAGGGTTCGGGAGCACTGAAGCTTTCTTT. Residues: CASSPGTGFGSTEAFF. The chain recombines TRBV6-4 with TRBJ1-1, with 9 bases that match TRBD1. The germline CDR1 and CDR2 sequences are MRHNA and SNTAGT. Trimming removed 5 bases from V and 4 bases from J; junction bases left unmatched: 11. This CDR3 comprises 16 residues.

This rearrangement joins TRBV19 to TRBJ1-2, with 7 bases that match TRBD1. V shed 8 bases and J 6 bases; nucleotides not matched to a gene: 6. The length of the CDR3 is 12 residues. Germline CDR1 LNHDA, CDR2 SQIVND (reference sequence). The CDR3 protein is CASRQGSNGYTF. The CDR3 nucleotides read TGTGCCAGTCGACAGGGATCGAATGGCTACACCTTC.

CDR3 region: CASSALAENTEAFF. The DNA of the CDR3 is TGCGCCAGCAGCGCACTGGCCGAGAACACTGAAGCTTTCTTT. This chain connects TRBV5-1 to TRBJ1-1; D unresolved. CDR1 is SGHRS and CDR2 is YFSETQ in the germline V gene. Trimming took 4 bases from V and 1 from J, leaving 11 bases between them. This CDR3 has 14 amino acids.

The V gene is TRBV3-1 (or the pseudogene TRBV3-2), the J gene TRBJ1-3, with D unresolved. V lost 0 bases, J lost 1 base, and 7 bases lay in between. Per the germline V gene, CDR1 is LGHDT and CDR2 is YNNKEL (reference sequence). The CDR3 is 15 amino acids. CDR3 sequence reads: CASSQDWVSGNTIYF. Here the CDR3 DNA reads TGTGCCAGCAGCCAAGATTGGGTATCTGGAAACACCATATATTTT.

This clone showed up just once. A read error is likely, as this CDR3 ends without the conserved phenylalanine or tryptophan. The chain employs TRBV25-1 and TRBJ1-2; D remains ambiguous. Per germline, CDR1 MGHDK and CDR2 SYGVNS. Trimming removed 3 bases from V and 1 base from J, with 9 bases in between. This CDR3 region has 14 residues. The chain's CDR3 is CASSESDYNYGYTL. The DNA of the CDR3 is TGTGCCAGCAGTGAGTCAGACTATAACTATGGCTACACCCTC.

The V call is TRBV11-1, the J call TRBJ2-1, with 7 positions matching TRBD2. J was trimmed by 7 bases and V by 5 bases; bases with no gene match: 11. Germline loops: CDR1 SGHAT, CDR2 FQDESV (reference sequence). This CDR3 is 15 amino acids long. The CDR3 loop reads CASSGGSAVENEQFF. As DNA, the CDR3 is TGTGCCAGCAGCGGCGGGAGCGCGGTTGAGAATGAGCAGTTCTTC.

This chain connects TRBV5-1 to TRBJ2-1; 8 bases match TRBD2. The V segment lost 9 bases and the J segment 2 bases; nucleotides outside the gene matches: 7. CDR1 SGHRS and CDR2 YFSETQ come from the germline V gene. The CDR3 covers 14 residues. The CDR3 bases are TGCGCCACCCGACCGGGGGGGGCCTACAATGAGCAGTTCTTC. Protein sequence: CATRPGGAYNEQFF.

The J gene is TRBJ2-2, the V gene TRBV15, with D tentatively TRBD2 (7 bases). V lost 0 bases, J lost 1 base, and 15 bases lay in between. The germline gives CDR1 LNHNV, CDR2 YYDKDF (reference sequence). CDR3 length: 18 residues. CDR3 DNA: TGTGCCACCAGCAGAGATCCCTTCGGGGGGCGGAACACCGGGGAGCTGTTTTTT. Its translation is CATSRDPFGGRNTGELFF.

The CDR3, as DNA: TGTGCCAGCAGCTCGGGACTAGCGGGTTACGAGCAGTACTTC. Translating it yields CASSSGLAGYEQYF. This rearrangement joins TRBV27 to TRBJ2-7, with TRBD2 identical over 12 bases. From germline, CDR1 is MNHEY and CDR2 SMNVEV (reference sequence). CDR3 length: 14 amino acids. V was clipped by 6 bases and J by 4 bases; unmatched bases: 4.

The chain combines TRBV28 with TRBJ1-1, with 7 positions matching TRBD1. The V and J ends lost 6 bases and 7 bases, in that order; junction bases with no gene match: 5. The CDR3 spans 12 residues. The germline gives CDR1 MDHEN, CDR2 SYDVKM. The CDR3 bases are TGTGCCAGCAGGGGGGGACAGCTTGAAGCTTTCTTT. This translates into CASRGGQLEAFF.

The V and J genes are TRBV5-1 and TRBJ1-2; no clear D. V was trimmed by 4 bases and J by 3 bases, leaving 10 bases between them. Germline V gene data show CDR1 as SGHRS and CDR2 as YFSETQ. This CDR3 region has 13 residues. CDR3 coding DNA: TGCGCCAGCAGCCCCGGACGGGACTATGGCTACACCTTC. The encoded protein is CASSPGRDYGYTF. The entire variable domain, with the rest obtained from reference TRBV5-1 and TRBJ1-2, is as follows: KAGVTQTPRYLIKTRGQQVTLSCSPISGHRSVSWYQQTPGQGLQFLFEYFSETQRNKGNFPGRFSGRQFSNSRSEMNVSTLELGDSALYLCASSPGRDYGYTFGSGTRLTVV.

The rearrangement uses TRBV5-5 and TRBJ1-5, with D tentatively TRBD1 (5 bases). V was clipped by 7 bases and J by 3 bases, with 14 bases between them. CDR1 SGHKS and CDR2 YYEKEE come from the germline V gene (reference sequence). There are 14 residues in the CDR3. The chain's CDR3 is CASALGGNNQPQHF. CDR3 nucleotide sequence: TGTGCCAGCGCCCTGGGGGGGAACAATCAGCCCCAGCATTTT. Supplemented by reference TRBV5-5 and TRBJ1-5, the full variable domain reads DAGVTQSPTHLIKTRGQQVTLRCSPISGHKSVSWYQQVLGQGPQFIFQYYEKEERGRGNFPDRFSARQFPNYSSELNVNALLLGDSALYLCASALGGNNQPQHFGDGTRLSIL.

The chain has TRBV7-8 and TRBJ1-1; 11 bases align to TRBD1. Germline-derived CDR1 and CDR2 are SGHVS and FQNEAQ. CDR3 length: 16 amino acids. Trimming removed 4 bases from V and 1 base from J; junction bases left unmatched: 5. The CDR3 reads CASSSRDRGSNTEAFF. The CDR3 DNA reads TGTGCCAGCAGCTCTCGGGACAGGGGGTCGAACACTGAAGCTTTCTTT.

The chain is built from TRBV7-9 and TRBJ2-7; maybe TRBD2 (6 bases). The V gene lost 11 bases and the J gene lost 0 bases, with 8 bases spanning the gap. Germline-derived CDR1 and CDR2 are SEHNR and FQNEAQ (reference sequence). The CDR3 is 11 residues long. The CDR3 here is CAWGDSYEQYF. The CDR3 coding sequence is TGTGCCTGGGGGGACTCCTACGAGCAGTACTTC.

Concerning this clone itself: Other DNA sequences in this specimen translate into the identical CDR3. The rearrangement uses TRBV20-1 and TRBJ1-4, with unresolved D. The CDR3 sequence is 10 residues long. Germline CDR1 is DFQATT and CDR2 is SNEGSKA (reference sequence). V lost 1 base, J lost 7 bases, and 1 base lay in between. The CDR3 region is CSARGEKLFF. The CDR3 coding sequence is TGCAGTGCTAGAGGTGAAAAACTGTTTTTT.